This TCR beta chain was sequenced for a study of metastatic and nonmetastatic thyroid tumors. Study as a whole: Comparative analysis of repertoires was undertaken across blood and tumor or nodule tissue obtained from malignant and benign thyroid patients.

Authors' data handling: CDR3 was compared across clinicopathological groups, and the resulting differences were used to build a distant-metastasis classifier for papillary thyroid cancer. TCRdb reanalyzed the PCR reads with MiXCR. The V and J calls shown here were made by TCRdb, not taken from the authors' results. The sample yields around 13,000 clones, more than 25% seen once. Study-wide results and limits: It was reported that TCR beta diversity was significantly higher in malignant thyroid tumors than benign nodules, in blood and tumor.

Trimming took 3 bases from V and 3 from J; bases not matched to a gene: 8. The CDR3 loop spans 17 amino acids. Germline V gene sequence: CDR1 MNHEY, CDR2 SMNVEV (reference sequence). Thyroid surgery was preceded by no treatment in any patient. This clone appeared many times. The antigen remains unidentified. The chain uses TRBV27 and TRBJ2-5, with 12 bases that match TRBD2. The sample taken for sequencing was tumor tissue. The clonotype was recovered from a male donor with papillary thyroid cancer or a benign thyroid nodule (not recorded which). Some clones in this sample may be carry-over from other donors' samples. The CDR3 protein is CASSFPTSGGREETQYF. The CDR3 DNA follows: TGTGCCAGCAGTTTCCCGACTAGCGGGGGAAGGGAAGAGACCCAGTACTTC.